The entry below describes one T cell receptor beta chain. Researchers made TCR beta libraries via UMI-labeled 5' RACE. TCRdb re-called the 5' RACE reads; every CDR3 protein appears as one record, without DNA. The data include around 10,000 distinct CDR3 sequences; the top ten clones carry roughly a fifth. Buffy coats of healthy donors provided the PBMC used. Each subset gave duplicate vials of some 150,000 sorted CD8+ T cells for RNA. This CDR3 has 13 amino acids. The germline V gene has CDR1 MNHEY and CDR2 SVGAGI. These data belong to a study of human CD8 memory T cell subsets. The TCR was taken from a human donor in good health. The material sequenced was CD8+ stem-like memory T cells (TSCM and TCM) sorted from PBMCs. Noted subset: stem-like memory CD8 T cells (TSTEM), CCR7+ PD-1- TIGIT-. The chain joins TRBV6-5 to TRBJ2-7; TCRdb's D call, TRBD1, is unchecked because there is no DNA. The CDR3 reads CASSDGQAYEQYF.